The TCR beta chain described here comes from a study of T-cell memory formation after mild COVID-19. Background on the study: Most TCR clusters belonged to a single donor. Overall study results and limits: Clones that contracted from day 15 to 85 had balanced CD4/CD8; later expanders were CD4+ biased. Pre-infection memory held some responding clones, suggesting pre-existing cross-reactive T cells responded.

Each CDR3 protein gets one entry after TCRdb re-called the 5' RACE reads with MiXCR. The sample holds about 540,000 distinct CDR3 sequences, roughly 21% seen once. On this clonotype itself: What it binds is not known.

V trimming: 5 bases; J trimming: 1 base; junction bases outside the gene matches: 10. The CDR3 has 17 residues. CDR1 SEHNR and CDR2 FQNEAQ come from the germline V gene (reference sequence). Sequencing was done on a sample of PBMCs or a T cell subset sorted from them (not recorded which). The chain uses TRBV7-9 and TRBJ1-1; 10 bases fit TRBD1. The sequence was collected from an adult woman who had mild COVID-19 (a few samples of this study predate the infection). Cell type and time point are not known. CDR3 amino acids: CASSAGDRGLRNTEAFF. As DNA, the CDR3 is TGTGCCAGCAGCGCGGGGGACAGGGGCTTAAGGAACACTGAAGCTTTCTTT. The whole variable domain, remainder taken from reference TRBV7-9 and TRBJ1-1, is DTGVSQNPRHKITKRGQNVTFRCDPISEHNRLYWYRQTLGQGPEFLTYFQNEAQLEKSRLLSDRFSAERPKGSFSTLEIQRTEQGDSAMYLCASSAGDRGLRNTEAFFGQGTRLTVV.